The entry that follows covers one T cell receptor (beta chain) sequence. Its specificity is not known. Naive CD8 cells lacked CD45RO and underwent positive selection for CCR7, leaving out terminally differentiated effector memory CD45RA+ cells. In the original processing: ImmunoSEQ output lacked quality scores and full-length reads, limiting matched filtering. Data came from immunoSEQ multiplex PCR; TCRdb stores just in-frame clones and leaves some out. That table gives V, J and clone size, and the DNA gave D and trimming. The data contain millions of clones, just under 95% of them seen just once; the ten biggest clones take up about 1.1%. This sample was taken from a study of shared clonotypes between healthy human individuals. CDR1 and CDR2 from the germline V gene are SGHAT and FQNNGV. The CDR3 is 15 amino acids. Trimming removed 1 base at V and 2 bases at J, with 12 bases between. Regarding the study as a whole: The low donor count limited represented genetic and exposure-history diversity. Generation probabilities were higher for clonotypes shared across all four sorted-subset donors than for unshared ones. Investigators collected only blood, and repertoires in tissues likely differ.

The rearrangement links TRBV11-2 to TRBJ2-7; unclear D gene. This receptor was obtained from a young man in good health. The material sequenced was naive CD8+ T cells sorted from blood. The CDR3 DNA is TGTGCCAGCAGCTTAGGCCCTATGGGGACCTACGAGCAGTACTTC. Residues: CASSLGPMGTYEQYF.